The T cell receptor beta chain under discussion was sequenced for a study of CD8 T cells in Susac syndrome. Sequencing of TCR beta was performed on blood CD8+ T cells and on blood CD4+ T cells. The multiple sclerosis control group comprised treatment-naive patients with stable or active relapsing-remitting disease. TEMRA cells were FACS-enriched, with CD8+ and CD4+ T cells isolated negatively. With random hexamers, roughly 0.5 to 1 ug RNA was reverse transcribed. Amplification of TCR beta CDR3 spanned 54 Vbeta and 13 Jbeta via immunoSEQ multiplex PCR. MiXCR, applied by TCRdb to the immunoSEQ multiplex PCR reads, yields one record per CDR3 protein. The repertoire includes about 180,000 distinct CDR3 sequences, 93% of them detected once, and under 0.095% sits in the top ten. The V and J ends lost 5 bases and 2 bases respectively, with 16 bases between them. The CDR3 extends over 16 amino acids. CDR1 and CDR2 from the germline V gene are MDHEN and SYDVKM.

The clonotype was recovered from a human donor with multiple sclerosis. The sample comprised CD4+ T cells from PBMCs. The chain uses TRBV28 and TRBJ1-3, with a tentative D call TRBD1 (6 bases). CDR3 nucleotides: TGTGCCAGCAGTCGCTACATACAGGGTGCTGGAAACACCATATATTTT. Its translation: CASSRYIQGAGNTIYF.